This T cell receptor (beta chain) was captured in a study of OX40 agonist ivuxolimab in advanced cancers. Study summary: Ivuxolimab, an antibody that agonizes OX40 (CD134), was administered to the patients.

Repertoires were generated with immunoSEQ multiplex PCR, while TCRdb's copy carries only in-frame clones and drops some. Of some 130,000 clones in the sample, over 75% were seen once. Losses at the gene ends were 7 bases for V and 0 bases for J; bases not matched to a gene: 6. CDR3 length equals 15 residues. The germline V gene has CDR1 MNHEY and CDR2 SVGAGI. The sequence was obtained from an adult with an advanced solid tumor such as melanoma, head and neck, liver or kidney cancer. The input for sequencing was CD4+ or CD8+ T cells sorted from blood, taken in a trial of the OX40 agonist ivuxolimab. The chain uses TRBV6-5 and TRBJ1-5; 7 bases line up with TRBD1. The CDR3 DNA follows: TGTGCCAGCACCTTTGACAGGGCTAGCAATCAGCCCCAGCATTTT. Its protein product is CASTFDRASNQPQHF.